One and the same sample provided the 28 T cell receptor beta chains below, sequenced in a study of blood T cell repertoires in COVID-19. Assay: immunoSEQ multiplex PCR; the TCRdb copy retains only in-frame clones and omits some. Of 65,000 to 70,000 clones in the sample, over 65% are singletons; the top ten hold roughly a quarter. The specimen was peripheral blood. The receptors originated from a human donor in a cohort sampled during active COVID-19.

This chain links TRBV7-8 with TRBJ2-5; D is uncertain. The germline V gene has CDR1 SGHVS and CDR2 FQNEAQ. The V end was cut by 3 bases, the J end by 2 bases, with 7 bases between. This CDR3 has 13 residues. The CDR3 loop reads CASSFANQETQYF. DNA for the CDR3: TGTGCCAGCAGCTTCGCGAATCAAGAGACCCAGTACTTC.

The CDR3 region is CASSLVSSGSYNEQFF. In nucleotides, the CDR3 is TGTGCCAGCAGCTTAGTTTCTAGCGGGAGCTACAATGAGCAGTTCTTC. The rearrangement joins TRBV7-2 to TRBJ2-1; 10 bases map to TRBD2. Germline CDR1 SGHTA, CDR2 FQGNSA. The CDR3 runs to 16 residues. V lost 1 base and J lost 3; bases outside the gene matches: 3.

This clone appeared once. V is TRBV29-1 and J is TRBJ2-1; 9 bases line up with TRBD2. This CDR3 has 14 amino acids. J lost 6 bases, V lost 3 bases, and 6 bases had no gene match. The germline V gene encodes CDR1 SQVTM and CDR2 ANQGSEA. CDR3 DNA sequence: TGCAGCGTTGATAAGGCTAGCGGGGTCAATGAGCAGTTCTTC. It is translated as CSVDKASGVNEQFF.

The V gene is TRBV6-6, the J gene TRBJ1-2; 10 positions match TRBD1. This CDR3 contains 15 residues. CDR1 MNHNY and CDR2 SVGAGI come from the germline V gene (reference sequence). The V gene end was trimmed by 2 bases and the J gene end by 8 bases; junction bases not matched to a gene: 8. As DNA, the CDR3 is TGTGCCAGCAGTTACCCCCAGACAGGGGGCTACGGCTACACCTTC. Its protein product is CASSYPQTGGYGYTF.

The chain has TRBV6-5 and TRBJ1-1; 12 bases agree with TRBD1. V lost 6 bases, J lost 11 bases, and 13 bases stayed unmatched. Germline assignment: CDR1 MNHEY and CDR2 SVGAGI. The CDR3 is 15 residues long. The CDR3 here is CASRGTGTGGWLAFF. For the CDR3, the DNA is TGTGCCAGCAGGGGAACCGGGACAGGGGGCTGGTTGGCTTTCTTT.

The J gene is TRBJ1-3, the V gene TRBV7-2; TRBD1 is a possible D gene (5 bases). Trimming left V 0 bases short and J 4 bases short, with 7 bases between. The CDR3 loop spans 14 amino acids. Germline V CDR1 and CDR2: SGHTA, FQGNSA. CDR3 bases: TGTGCCAGCAGCTTAGCAGGGGCCGGAAACACCATATATTTT. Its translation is CASSLAGAGNTIYF.

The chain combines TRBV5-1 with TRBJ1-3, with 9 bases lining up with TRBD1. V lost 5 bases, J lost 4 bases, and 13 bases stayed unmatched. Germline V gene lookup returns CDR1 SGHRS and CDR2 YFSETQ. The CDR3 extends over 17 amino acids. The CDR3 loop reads CASRGTGNVLGGNTIYF. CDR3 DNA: TGCGCCAGCAGGGGGACAGGGAACGTTTTGGGGGGAAACACCATATATTTT. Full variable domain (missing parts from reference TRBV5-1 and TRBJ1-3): KAGVTQTPRYLIKTRGQQVTLSCSPISGHRSVSWYQQTPGQGLQFLFEYFSETQRNKGNFPGRFSGRQFSNSRSEMNVSTLELGDSALYLCASRGTGNVLGGNTIYFGEGSWLTVV.

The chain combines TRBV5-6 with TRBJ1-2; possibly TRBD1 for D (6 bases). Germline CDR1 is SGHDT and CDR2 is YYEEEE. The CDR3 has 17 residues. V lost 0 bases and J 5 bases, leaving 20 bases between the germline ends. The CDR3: CASSLGTGHQGSYGYTF. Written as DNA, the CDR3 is TGTGCCAGCAGCTTGGGGACCGGGCACCAGGGGTCTTATGGCTACACCTTC. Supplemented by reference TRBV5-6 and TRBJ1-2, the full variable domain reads DAGVTQSPTHLIKTRGQQVTLRCSPKSGHDTVSWYQQALGQGPQFIFQYYEEEERQRGNFPDRFSGHQFPNYSSELNVNALLLGDSALYLCASSLGTGHQGSYGYTFGSGTRLTVV.

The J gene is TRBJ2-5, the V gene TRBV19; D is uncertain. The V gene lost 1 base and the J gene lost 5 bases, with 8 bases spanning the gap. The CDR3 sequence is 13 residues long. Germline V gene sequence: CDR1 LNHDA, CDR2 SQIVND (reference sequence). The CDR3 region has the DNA TGTGCCAGTAGTATAGCTTACGGGGAGACCCAGTACTTC. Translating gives CASSIAYGETQYF.

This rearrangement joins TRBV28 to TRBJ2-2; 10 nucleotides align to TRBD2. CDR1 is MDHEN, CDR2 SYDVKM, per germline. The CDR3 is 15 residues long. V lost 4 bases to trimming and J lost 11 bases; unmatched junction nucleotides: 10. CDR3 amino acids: CASSSGSGGGGELFF. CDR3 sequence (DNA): TGTGCCAGCAGTTCGGGGAGCGGGGGGGGAGGAGAGCTGTTTTTT.

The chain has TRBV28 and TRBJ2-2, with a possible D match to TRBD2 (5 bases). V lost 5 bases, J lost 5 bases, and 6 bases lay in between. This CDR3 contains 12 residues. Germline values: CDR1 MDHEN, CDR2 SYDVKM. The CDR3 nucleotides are TGTGCCAGCAGTACGGGGACCGGGGAGCTGTTTTTT. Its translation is CASSTGTGELFF.

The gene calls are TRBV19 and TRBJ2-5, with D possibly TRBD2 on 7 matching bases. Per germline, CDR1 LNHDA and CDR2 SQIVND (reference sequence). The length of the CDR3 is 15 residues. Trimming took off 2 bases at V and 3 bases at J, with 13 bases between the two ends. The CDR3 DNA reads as TGTGCCAGTAGTATATGGGGGGGCAGGGAAGAGACCCAGTACTTC. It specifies CASSIWGGREETQYF.

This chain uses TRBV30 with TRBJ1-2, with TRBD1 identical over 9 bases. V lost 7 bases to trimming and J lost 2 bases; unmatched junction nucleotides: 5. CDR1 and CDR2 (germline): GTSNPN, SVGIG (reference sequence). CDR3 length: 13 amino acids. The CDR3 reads CASDRGRNYGYTF. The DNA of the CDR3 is TGTGCCTCGGACAGGGGAAGGAACTATGGCTACACCTTC.

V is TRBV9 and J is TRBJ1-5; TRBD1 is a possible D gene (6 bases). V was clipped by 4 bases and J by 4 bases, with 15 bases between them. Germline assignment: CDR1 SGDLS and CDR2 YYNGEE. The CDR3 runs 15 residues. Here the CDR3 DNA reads TGTGCCAGCAGCAACTCGGACAGTTGGAATCAGCCCCAGCATTTT. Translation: CASSNSDSWNQPQHF.

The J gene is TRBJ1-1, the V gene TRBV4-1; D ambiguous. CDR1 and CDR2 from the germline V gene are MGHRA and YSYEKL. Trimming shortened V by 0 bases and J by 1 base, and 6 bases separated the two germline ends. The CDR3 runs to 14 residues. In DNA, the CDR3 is TGCGCCAGCAGCCAAGATCAGTGGAACACTGAAGCTTTCTTT. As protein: CASSQDQWNTEAFF.

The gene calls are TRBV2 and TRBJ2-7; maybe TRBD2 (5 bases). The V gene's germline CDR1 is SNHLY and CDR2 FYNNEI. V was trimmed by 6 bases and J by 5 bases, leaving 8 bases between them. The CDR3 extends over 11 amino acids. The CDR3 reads CASRGSDEQYF. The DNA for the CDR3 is TGTGCCAGCAGAGGGAGCGACGAGCAGTACTTC.

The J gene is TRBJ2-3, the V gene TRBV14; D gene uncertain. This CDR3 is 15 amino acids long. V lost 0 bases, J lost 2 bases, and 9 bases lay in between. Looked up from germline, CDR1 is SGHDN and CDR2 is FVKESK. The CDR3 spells CASSQDSQVTDTQYF. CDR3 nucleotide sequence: TGTGCCAGCAGCCAAGATTCCCAGGTCACAGATACGCAGTATTTT.

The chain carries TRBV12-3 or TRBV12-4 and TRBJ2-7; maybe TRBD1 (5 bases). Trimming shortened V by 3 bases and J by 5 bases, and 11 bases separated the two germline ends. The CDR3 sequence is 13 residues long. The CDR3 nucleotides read TGTGCCAGCAGTTTTTGGCAGGGTGACGAGCAGTACTTC. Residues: CASSFWQGDEQYF.

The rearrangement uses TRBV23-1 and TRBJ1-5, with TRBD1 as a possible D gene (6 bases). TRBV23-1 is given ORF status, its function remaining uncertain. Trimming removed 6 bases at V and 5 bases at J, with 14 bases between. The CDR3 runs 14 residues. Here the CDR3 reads CASSQIKGDQPQHF. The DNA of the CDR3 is TGCGCCAGCAGCCAGATAAAGGGGGATCAGCCCCAGCATTTT.

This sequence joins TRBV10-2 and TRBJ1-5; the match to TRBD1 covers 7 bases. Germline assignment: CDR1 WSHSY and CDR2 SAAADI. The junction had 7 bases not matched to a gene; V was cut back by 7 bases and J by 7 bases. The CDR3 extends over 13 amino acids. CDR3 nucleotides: TGCGCCAGCAAAGACAGGGTTGGACAGCCCCAGCATTTT. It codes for CASKDRVGQPQHF.

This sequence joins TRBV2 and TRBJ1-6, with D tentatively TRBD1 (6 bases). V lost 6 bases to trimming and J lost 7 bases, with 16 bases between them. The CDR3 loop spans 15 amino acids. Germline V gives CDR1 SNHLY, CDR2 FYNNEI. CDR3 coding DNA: TGTGCCAGCAGCCGGGACAACCCCTGGAATTCACCCCTCCACTTT. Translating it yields CASSRDNPWNSPLHF. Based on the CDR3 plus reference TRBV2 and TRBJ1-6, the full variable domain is EPEVTQTPSHQVTQMGQEVILRCVPISNHLYFYWYRQILGQKVEFLVSFYNNEISEKSEIFDDQFSVERPDGSNFTLKIRSTKLEDSAMYFCASSRDNPWNSPLHFGNGTRLTVT.

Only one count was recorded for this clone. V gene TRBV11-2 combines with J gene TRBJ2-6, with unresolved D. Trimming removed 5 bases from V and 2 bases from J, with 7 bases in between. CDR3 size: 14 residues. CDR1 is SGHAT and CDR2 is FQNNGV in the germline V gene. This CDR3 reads CASSLRTGANVLTF. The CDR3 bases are TGTGCCAGCAGCCTCCGTACTGGGGCCAACGTCCTGACTTTC.

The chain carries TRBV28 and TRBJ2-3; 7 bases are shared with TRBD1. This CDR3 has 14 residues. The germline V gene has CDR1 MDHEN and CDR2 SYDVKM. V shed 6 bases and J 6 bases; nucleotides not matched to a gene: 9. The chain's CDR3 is CASRDTGARDTQYF. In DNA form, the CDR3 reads TGTGCCAGCAGGGACACAGGGGCCCGGGATACGCAGTATTTT.

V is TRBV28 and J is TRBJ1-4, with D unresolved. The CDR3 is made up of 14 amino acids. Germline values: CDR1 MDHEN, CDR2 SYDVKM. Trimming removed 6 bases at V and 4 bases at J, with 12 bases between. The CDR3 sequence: CASRMTRGNEKLFF. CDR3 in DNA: TGTGCCAGCAGAATGACACGGGGTAATGAAAAACTGTTTTTT.

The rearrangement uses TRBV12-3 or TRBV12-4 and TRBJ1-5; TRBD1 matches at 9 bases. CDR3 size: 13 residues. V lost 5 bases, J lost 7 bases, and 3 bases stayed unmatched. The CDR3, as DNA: TGTGCCAGCAGTGACAGGGGGGGGCAGCCCCAGCATTTT. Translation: CASSDRGGQPQHF.

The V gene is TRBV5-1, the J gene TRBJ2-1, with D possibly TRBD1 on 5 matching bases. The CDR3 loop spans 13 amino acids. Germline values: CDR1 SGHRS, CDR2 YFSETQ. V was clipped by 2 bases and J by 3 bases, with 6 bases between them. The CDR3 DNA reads TGCGCCAGCAGCTTCGGACACTACAATGAGCAGTTCTTC. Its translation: CASSFGHYNEQFF.

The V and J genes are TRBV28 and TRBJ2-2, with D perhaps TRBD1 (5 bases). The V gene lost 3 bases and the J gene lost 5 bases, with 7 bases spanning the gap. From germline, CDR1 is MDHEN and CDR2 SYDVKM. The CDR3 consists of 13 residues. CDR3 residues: CASSFSGTGELFF. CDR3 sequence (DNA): TGTGCCAGCAGTTTTTCAGGGACCGGGGAGCTGTTTTTT.

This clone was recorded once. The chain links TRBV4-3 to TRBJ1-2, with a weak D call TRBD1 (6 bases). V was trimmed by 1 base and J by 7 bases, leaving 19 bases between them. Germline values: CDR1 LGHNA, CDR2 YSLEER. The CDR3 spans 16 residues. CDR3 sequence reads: CASSQARGGLSGGYTF. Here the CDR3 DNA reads TGCGCCAGCAGCCAAGCTCGGGGGGGCCTAAGCGGTGGCTACACCTTC.